This T cell receptor (beta chain) was recorded in a study of cytotoxic CD8 clonotypes in ibrutinib-treated CLL. TCRdb's table, derived via immunoSEQ multiplex PCR, lists solely in-frame clones and lacks some. Of around 60,000 clones listed, roughly 70% were seen once; the top ten hold 43%. Trimming took off 1 base at V and 4 bases at J, with 16 bases between the two ends. The CDR3 is 16 residues long. Germline CDR1 SGHVS, CDR2 FQNEAQ. This clone has just one count. Its cognate antigen is unknown. Whole-study results and caveats: Contraction or stability on treatment was seen for public clonotypes, which were uncommon.

This specimen consisted of PBMCs, obtained after 12 months of ibrutinib treatment. This sequence was found in a human donor with chronic lymphocytic leukemia. The chain couples TRBV7-8 to TRBJ1-1; the D gene is possibly TRBD1 (5 bases). The CDR3 loop reads CASSLGYRSLGTEAFF. CDR3 sequence (DNA): TGTGCCAGCAGCTTAGGGTACAGGTCCTTGGGCACTGAAGCTTTCTTT. The variable domain in full, with the rest retrieved from reference TRBV7-8 and TRBJ1-1, is GAGVSQSPRYKVAKRGQDVALRCDPISGHVSLFWYQQALGQGPEFLTYFQNEAQLDKSGLPSDRFFAERPEGSVSTLKIQRTQQEDSAVYLCASSLGYRSLGTEAFFGQGTRLTVV.